Each of the 20 T cell receptor beta chains below was sequenced from the same sample in a study of cytomegalovirus exposure and HLA in healthy donors. PCR was performed using 60 Vbeta and 13 Jbeta primers. Sequencing was performed with immunoSEQ multiplex PCR; in TCRdb, only in-frame clones are kept and a portion is missing. The sample shows under 100,000 clones, more than 60% of them seen only once. Source material: PBMCs. The receptor source for this set is a human donor in good health.

CDR3 protein: CASSLVGTGGGYGYTF. In DNA form, the CDR3 reads TGTGCCAGCAGCTTAGTAGGGACAGGGGGCGGCTATGGCTACACCTTC. This chain connects TRBV7-9 to TRBJ1-2; 12 bases agree with TRBD1. From germline, CDR1 is SEHNR and CDR2 FQNEAQ (reference sequence). The junction had 4 bases not matched to a gene; V was cut back by 1 base and J by 4 bases. The CDR3 is 16 residues long.

The chain has TRBV11-2 and TRBJ2-1; 9 bases map to TRBD2. V was clipped by 1 base and J by 5 bases; unmatched bases: 3. CDR1 and CDR2 (germline): SGHAT, FQNNGV. The CDR3 length is 15 residues. The CDR3 DNA reads TGTGCCAGCAGCTTAGTGCTAGCGGGGCACAATGAGCAGTTCTTC. This translates into CASSLVLAGHNEQFF.

This sequence joins TRBV9 and TRBJ2-2, with D maybe TRBD1 (5 bases). The CDR3 spans 15 residues. The germline V and J ends were trimmed by 0 bases and 3 bases, with 9 bases remaining between them. Per the germline V gene, CDR1 is SGDLS and CDR2 is YYNGEE. The CDR3 bases are TGTGCCAGCAGCGTAGTAGGGGTTCACACCGGGGAGCTGTTTTTT. Protein product: CASSVVGVHTGELFF.

The chain combines TRBV5-4 with TRBJ2-3; 7 bases agree with TRBD2. Per germline, CDR1 SGHNT and CDR2 YYREEE (reference sequence). J was trimmed by 0 bases and V by 8 bases; bases with no gene match: 12. CDR3 length: 16 residues. The CDR3 loop is CARSLGLAESTDTQYF. The CDR3 DNA follows: TGTGCCAGGTCACTGGGGCTAGCGGAGAGCACAGATACGCAGTATTTT.

The chain has TRBV5-8 and TRBJ1-4; the match to TRBD1 covers 10 bases. There are 15 residues in the CDR3. The germline gives CDR1 SGHTS, CDR2 YDEGEE. Trimming cost V 2 bases and J 8 bases; bases outside gene matches: 6. CDR3 bases: TGTGCCAGCAGCTTATCCGGGACAGGGGACGAAAAACTGTTTTTT. Translated, it gives CASSLSGTGDEKLFF. The variable domain in full, with the rest retrieved from reference TRBV5-8 and TRBJ1-4, is EAGVTQSPTHLIKTRGQQATLRCSPISGHTSVYWYQQALGLGLQFLLWYDEGEERNRGNFPPRFSGRQFPNYSSELNVNALELEDSALYLCASSLSGTGDEKLFFGSGTQLSVL.

This clone came up a few times. The rearrangement links TRBV6-5 to TRBJ1-1; D may be TRBD1 (5 bases). The V and J ends lost 9 bases and 1 base respectively, with 12 bases between them. The CDR3 is 13 amino acids. Germline CDR1 is MNHEY and CDR2 is SVGAGI. CDR3 nucleotide sequence: TGTGCCAGTCGACTGGGGGGGAACACTGAAGCTTTCTTT. It specifies CASRLGGNTEAFF.

The V and J genes are TRBV9 and TRBJ1-5; D is uncertain. The CDR3 has 14 amino acids. From germline, CDR1 is SGDLS and CDR2 YYNGEE. Trimming pared 4 bases from V and 2 bases from J, leaving 10 bases between. The CDR3, as DNA: TGTGCCAGCAGCAGTGGCCCAGGCAATCAGCCCCAGCATTTT. This encodes CASSSGPGNQPQHF.

About this clone itself: The same CDR3 arises from other DNA sequences in this sample as well. The chain links TRBV11-3 to TRBJ2-3; a weak D match, TRBD2 (7 bases). Germline V gene data show CDR1 as SGHNT and CDR2 as YENEEA. This CDR3 has 15 amino acids. V lost 5 bases and J 2 bases, leaving 14 bases between the germline ends. In DNA, the CDR3 is TGTGCCAGCAGCCCGGGGGGCGGCGTCACAGATACGCAGTATTTT. Its protein product is CASSPGGGVTDTQYF.

The V gene is TRBV6-1, the J gene TRBJ2-1; 8 bases match TRBD2. The V gene end was trimmed by 1 base and the J gene end by 4 bases; junction bases not matched to a gene: 0. CDR1 is MNHNS, CDR2 SASEGT, per germline. The CDR3 loop spans 14 amino acids. CDR3 sequence: CASSEGGGYNEQFF. The CDR3 DNA follows: TGTGCCAGCAGTGAAGGCGGGGGGTACAATGAGCAGTTCTTC.

The chain carries TRBV9 and TRBJ2-1, with 12 bases identical to TRBD2. Trimming at V came to 0 bases and at J to 7 bases, leaving 5 bases not matched to a gene. This CDR3 is 16 amino acids long. Germline V gene lookup returns CDR1 SGDLS and CDR2 YYNGEE. In nucleotides, the CDR3 is TGTGCCAGCAGCGTAGCTACCCTAGCGGGAGGGAATGAGCAGTTCTTC. It yields the protein CASSVATLAGGNEQFF. Together with reference TRBV9 and TRBJ2-1, the CDR3 gives the full variable domain: DSGVTQTPKHLITATGQRVTLRCSPRSGDLSVYWYQQSLDQGLQFLIQYYNGEERAKGNILERFSAQQFPDLHSELNLSSLELGDSALYFCASSVATLAGGNEQFFGPGTRLTVL.

This chain joins TRBV6-1 and TRBJ1-1; 8 nucleotides agree with TRBD1. Unmatched junction bases numbered 14, after V lost 9 bases and J lost 8 bases. The V gene's germline CDR1 is MNHNS and CDR2 SASEGT. The CDR3 totals 14 residues. The CDR3 is CASLREPGGGEAFF. CDR3 nucleotides: TGTGCCAGTCTAAGAGAACCAGGGGGCGGGGAAGCTTTCTTT.

The chain links TRBV6-1 to TRBJ2-3; 13 nucleotides line up with TRBD2. Germline CDR1 and CDR2: MNHNS and SASEGT. The CDR3 length is 15 residues. The V and J ends lost 4 bases and 4 bases, in that order; junction bases with no gene match: 2. Here the CDR3 DNA reads TGTGCCAGCAGTGGACTAGCGGGGGGATCAGATACGCAGTATTTT. This gives the protein CASSGLAGGSDTQYF.

This clone was observed a few times. This chain links TRBV6-1 with TRBJ2-1; a weak D match, TRBD1 (6 bases). This CDR3 is built from 15 residues. The germline gives CDR1 MNHNS, CDR2 SASEGT. V lost 7 bases to trimming and J lost 6 bases, with 19 bases between them. The CDR3 DNA sequence: TGTGCCAGCACTTTAGAGCAGGGGCGCCTCAATGAGCAGTTCTTC. Its protein is CASTLEQGRLNEQFF.

The V gene is TRBV5-1, the J gene TRBJ1-4; D may be TRBD1 (6 bases). Germline values: CDR1 SGHRS, CDR2 YFSETQ. V gave up 4 bases and J gave up 5 bases, with 15 bases separating them. The CDR3 runs 15 residues. CDR3: CASSSSGTSNEKLFF. In DNA form, the CDR3 reads TGCGCCAGCAGCAGCTCCGGGACATCGAATGAAAAACTGTTTTTT.

This clone has just a few counts. The chain has TRBV7-9 and TRBJ1-6; no clear D gene. The CDR3 totals 14 residues. Trimming shortened V by 5 bases and J by 3 bases, and 8 bases separated the two germline ends. Germline-derived CDR1 and CDR2 are SEHNR and FQNEAQ (reference sequence). The CDR3 sequence: CASSQTVYNSPLHF. In nucleotides, the CDR3 is TGTGCCAGCAGCCAAACGGTCTATAATTCACCCCTCCACTTT.

This clone was seen more than once but under ten times. V usage is TRBV5-6 and J usage is TRBJ2-7; D is possibly TRBD2 (6 bases). Trimming shortened V by 3 bases and J by 6 bases, and 22 bases separated the two germline ends. The CDR3 runs 16 residues. CDR1 and CDR2 from the germline V gene are SGHDT and YYEEEE. In DNA form, the CDR3 reads TGTGCCAGCAGCTCTCGTATCGTGGCTAGGGGAGGCGAGCAGTACTTC. Encoded protein: CASSSRIVARGGEQYF.

The chain joins TRBV6-1 to TRBJ2-1; 10 nucleotides agree with TRBD2. The CDR3 runs to 13 residues. Germline CDR1 is MNHNS and CDR2 is SASEGT. The ends lost 9 bases at V and 5 bases at J; junction bases unmatched: 4. This chain's CDR3 is CASSGGTHNEQFF. DNA of the CDR3: TGTGCCAGTAGCGGGGGGACCCACAATGAGCAGTTCTTC.

As regards this clone: Other DNA sequences from this sample encode an identical CDR3 as well. The rearrangement joins TRBV5-6 to TRBJ2-7; tentatively, D is TRBD2 (8 bases). Germline CDR1 is SGHDT and CDR2 is YYEEEE. Deletions cut 3 bases from V and 6 bases from J, with 25 bases between. This CDR3 comprises 17 residues. The CDR3 reads CASSSGTVLAGGGEQYF. The CDR3 DNA is TGTGCCAGCAGCTCCGGGACAGTTCTGGCGGGAGGTGGCGAGCAGTACTTC.

The V call is TRBV29-1, the J call TRBJ1-1; TRBD1 is a possible D gene (5 bases). CDR3 length: 12 residues. V lost 7 bases and J 1 base, leaving 10 bases between the germline ends. Germline-derived CDR1 and CDR2 are SQVTM and ANQGSEA. The CDR3 loop is CSGGHSNTEAFF. In DNA form, the CDR3 reads TGCAGCGGAGGACATTCGAACACTGAAGCTTTCTTT.

This clone was observed once. The chain couples TRBV7-2 to TRBJ2-7; 14 bases agree with TRBD2. Germline CDR1 and CDR2: SGHTA and FQGNSA. This CDR3 comprises 18 residues. J lost 4 bases, V lost 4 bases, and 12 bases had no gene match. CDR3 residues: CASSYRTSGRLRAYEQYF. As DNA, the CDR3 is TGTGCCAGCAGCTACCGGACTAGCGGGAGGTTAAGGGCTTACGAGCAGTACTTC.